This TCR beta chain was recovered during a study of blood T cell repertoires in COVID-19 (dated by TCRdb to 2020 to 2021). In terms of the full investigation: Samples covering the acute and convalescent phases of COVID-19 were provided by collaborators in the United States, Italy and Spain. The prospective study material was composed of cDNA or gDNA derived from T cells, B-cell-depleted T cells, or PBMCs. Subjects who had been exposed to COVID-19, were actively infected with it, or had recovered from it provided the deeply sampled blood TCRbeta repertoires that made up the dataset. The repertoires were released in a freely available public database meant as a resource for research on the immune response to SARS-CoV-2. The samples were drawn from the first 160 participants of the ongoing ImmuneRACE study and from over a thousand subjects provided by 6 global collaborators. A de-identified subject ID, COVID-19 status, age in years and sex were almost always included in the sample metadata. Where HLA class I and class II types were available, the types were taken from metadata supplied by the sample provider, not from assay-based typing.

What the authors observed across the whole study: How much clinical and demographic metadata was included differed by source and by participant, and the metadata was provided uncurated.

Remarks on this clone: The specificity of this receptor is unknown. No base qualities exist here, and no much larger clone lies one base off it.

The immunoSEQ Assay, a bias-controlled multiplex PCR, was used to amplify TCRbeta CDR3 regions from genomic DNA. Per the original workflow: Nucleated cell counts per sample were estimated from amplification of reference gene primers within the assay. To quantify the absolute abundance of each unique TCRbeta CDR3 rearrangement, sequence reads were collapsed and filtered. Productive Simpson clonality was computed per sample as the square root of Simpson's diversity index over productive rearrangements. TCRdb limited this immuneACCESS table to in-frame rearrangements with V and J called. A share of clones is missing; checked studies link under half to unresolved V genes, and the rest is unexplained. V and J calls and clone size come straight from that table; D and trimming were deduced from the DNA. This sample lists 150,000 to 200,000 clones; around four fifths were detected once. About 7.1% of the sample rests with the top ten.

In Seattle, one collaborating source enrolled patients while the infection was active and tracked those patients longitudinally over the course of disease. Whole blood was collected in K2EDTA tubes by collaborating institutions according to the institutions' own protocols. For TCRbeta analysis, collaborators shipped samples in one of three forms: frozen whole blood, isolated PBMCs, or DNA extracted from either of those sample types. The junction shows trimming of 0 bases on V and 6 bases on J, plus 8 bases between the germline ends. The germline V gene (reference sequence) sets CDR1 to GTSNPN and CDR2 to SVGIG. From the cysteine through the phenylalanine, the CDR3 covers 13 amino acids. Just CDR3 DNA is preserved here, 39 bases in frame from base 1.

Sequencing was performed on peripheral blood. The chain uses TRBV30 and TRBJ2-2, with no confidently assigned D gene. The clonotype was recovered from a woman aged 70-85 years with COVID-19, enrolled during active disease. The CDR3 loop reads CAWSVNLPGELFF. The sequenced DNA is TGTGCCTGGAGTGTTAATCTTCCCGGGGAGCTGTTTTTT.